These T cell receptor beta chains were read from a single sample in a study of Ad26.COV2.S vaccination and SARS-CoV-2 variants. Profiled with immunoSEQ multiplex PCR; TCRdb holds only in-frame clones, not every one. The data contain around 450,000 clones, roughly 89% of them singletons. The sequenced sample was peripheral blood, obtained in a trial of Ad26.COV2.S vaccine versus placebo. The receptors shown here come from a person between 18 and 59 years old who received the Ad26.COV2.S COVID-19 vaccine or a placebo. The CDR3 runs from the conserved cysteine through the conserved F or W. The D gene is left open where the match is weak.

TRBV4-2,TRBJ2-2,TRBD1,CASSQDWRTGTTGELFF
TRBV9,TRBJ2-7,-,CASSLLAGEQYF
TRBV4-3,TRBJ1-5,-,CASSQDTRNQPQHF
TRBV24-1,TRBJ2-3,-,CATSGTGWSHTQYF
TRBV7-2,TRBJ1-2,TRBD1,CASSSGPGQDYGYTF
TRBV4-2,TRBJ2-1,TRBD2,CASSWTSGTENEQFF
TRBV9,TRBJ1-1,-,CASSVELVTEAFF
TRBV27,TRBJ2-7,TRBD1,CASSLGPGQGWYEQYF
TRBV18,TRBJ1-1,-,CASSHQRNTEAFF
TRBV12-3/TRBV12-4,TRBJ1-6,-,CASRISNSPLHF